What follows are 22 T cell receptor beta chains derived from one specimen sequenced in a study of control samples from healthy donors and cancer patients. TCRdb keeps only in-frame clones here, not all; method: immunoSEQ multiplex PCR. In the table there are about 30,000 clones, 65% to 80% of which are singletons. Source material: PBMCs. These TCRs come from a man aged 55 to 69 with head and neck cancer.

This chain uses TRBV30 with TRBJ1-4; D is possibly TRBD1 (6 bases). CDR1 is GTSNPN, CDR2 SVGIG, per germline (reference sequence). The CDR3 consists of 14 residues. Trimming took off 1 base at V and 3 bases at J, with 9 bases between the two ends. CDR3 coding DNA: TGTGCCTGGAGTGCAGGACAGTCTAATGAAAAACTGTTTTTT. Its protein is CAWSAGQSNEKLFF.

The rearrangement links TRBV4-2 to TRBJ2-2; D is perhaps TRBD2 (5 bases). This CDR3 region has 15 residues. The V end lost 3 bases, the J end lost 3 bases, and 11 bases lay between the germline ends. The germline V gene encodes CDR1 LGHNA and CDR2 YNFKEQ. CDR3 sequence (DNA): TGTGCCAGCAGCCACTCATTCGGGGACACCGGGGAGCTGTTTTTT. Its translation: CASSHSFGDTGELFF.

As DNA, the CDR3 is TGTGCCAGCAGCTTAGCCACGGTTGGCACTGAAGCTTTCTTT. Translating gives CASSLATVGTEAFF. J is TRBJ1-1 and V is TRBV11-2, with D uncertain. V was pared by 1 base and J by 4 bases, with 10 bases between. This CDR3 has 14 amino acids. Germline V gene data show CDR1 as SGHAT and CDR2 as FQNNGV. The full variable domain, its missing parts supplied by reference TRBV11-2 and TRBJ1-1, is EAGVAQSPRYKIIEKRQSVAFWCNPISGHATLYWYQQILGQGPKLLIQFQNNGVVDDSQLPKDRFSAERLKGVDSTLKIQPAKLEDSAVYLCASSLATVGTEAFFGQGTRLTVV.

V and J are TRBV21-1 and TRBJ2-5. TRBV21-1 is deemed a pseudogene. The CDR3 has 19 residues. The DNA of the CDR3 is TGTGCCAGCAGCTCCCCTTTCCCGGGACCCGACTCTCTGAAAGAGACCCAGTACTTC. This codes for CASSSPFPGPDSLKETQYF.

The CDR3 region is CASSEGGFLGREKLFF. In nucleotides, the CDR3 is TGTGCCAGCAGTGAAGGGGGATTCTTGGGTAGGGAAAAACTGTTTTTT. The V call is TRBV6-1, the J call TRBJ1-4; D not resolved. The CDR3 contains 16 residues. V was cut by 1 base and J by 8 bases, with 17 bases left in between. CDR1 is MNHNS, CDR2 SASEGT, per germline.

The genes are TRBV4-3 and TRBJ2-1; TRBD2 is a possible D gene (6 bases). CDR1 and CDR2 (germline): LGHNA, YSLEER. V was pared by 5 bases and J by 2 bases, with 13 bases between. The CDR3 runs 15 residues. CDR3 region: CASSMGGGPYNEQFF. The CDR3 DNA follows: TGCGCCAGCAGCATGGGGGGAGGCCCCTACAATGAGCAGTTCTTC.

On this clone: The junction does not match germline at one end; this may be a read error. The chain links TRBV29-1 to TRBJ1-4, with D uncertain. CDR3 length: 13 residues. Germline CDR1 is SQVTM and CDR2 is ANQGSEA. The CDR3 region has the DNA TGCAGCGTCGAAGTGCAAGGGAATGAAAAACTGTTTTTT. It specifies CSVEVQGNEKLFF.

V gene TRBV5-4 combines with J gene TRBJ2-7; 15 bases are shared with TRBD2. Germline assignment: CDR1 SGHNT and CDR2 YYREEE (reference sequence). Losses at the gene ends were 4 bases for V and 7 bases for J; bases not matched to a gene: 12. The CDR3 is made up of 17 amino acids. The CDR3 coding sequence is TGTGCCAGCAGCATAGGGACTAGCGGGAGGAGGTCTGGGGAGCAGTACTTC. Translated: CASSIGTSGRRSGEQYF.

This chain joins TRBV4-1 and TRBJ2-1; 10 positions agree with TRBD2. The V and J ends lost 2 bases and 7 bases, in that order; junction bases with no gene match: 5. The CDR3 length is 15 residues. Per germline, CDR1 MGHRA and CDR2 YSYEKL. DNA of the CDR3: TGCGCCAGCAGCCAACTACTAGCGGGGATAAATGAGCAGTTCTTC. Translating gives CASSQLLAGINEQFF.

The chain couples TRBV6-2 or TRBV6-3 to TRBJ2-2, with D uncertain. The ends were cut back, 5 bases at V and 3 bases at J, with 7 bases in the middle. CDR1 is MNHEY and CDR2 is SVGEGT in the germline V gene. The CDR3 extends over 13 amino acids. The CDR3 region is CASSQVYTGELFF. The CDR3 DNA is TGTGCCAGCAGTCAAGTTTACACCGGGGAGCTGTTTTTT.

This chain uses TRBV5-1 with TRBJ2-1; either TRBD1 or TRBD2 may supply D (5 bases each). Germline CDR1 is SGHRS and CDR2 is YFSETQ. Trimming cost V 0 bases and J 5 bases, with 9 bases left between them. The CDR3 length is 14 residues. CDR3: CASSLGGADNEQFF. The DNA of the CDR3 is TGCGCCAGCAGCTTGGGAGGGGCCGACAATGAGCAGTTCTTC.

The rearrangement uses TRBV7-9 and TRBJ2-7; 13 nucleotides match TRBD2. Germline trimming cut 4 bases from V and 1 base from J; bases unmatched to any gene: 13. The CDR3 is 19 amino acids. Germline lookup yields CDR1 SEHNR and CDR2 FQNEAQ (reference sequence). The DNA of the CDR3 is TGTGCCAGCAGCTCATCCGGGACTAGCGGGACCACAGGGTCCTACGAGCAGTACTTC. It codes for CASSSSGTSGTTGSYEQYF.

The CDR3 protein is CSASTALSGANVLTF. As DNA, the CDR3 is TGCAGTGCTAGTACGGCCCTTTCTGGGGCCAACGTCCTGACTTTC. This chain joins TRBV20-1 and TRBJ2-6; D is unresolved. Trimming stripped 3 bases from V and 1 base from J, with 10 bases between. CDR1 and CDR2 from the germline V gene are DFQATT and SNEGSKA (reference sequence). The CDR3 covers 15 residues.

CDR3 DNA sequence: TGTGCCACCAGCAGAACCCCCGGGGGGGTCTGGCAGTTCTTC. This translates into CATSRTPGGVWQFF. This chain uses TRBV15 with TRBJ2-1; TRBD2 agrees at 8 bases. The CDR3 totals 14 residues. V lost 2 bases and J lost 12; bases outside the gene matches: 9. From germline, CDR1 is LNHNV and CDR2 YYDKDF (reference sequence).

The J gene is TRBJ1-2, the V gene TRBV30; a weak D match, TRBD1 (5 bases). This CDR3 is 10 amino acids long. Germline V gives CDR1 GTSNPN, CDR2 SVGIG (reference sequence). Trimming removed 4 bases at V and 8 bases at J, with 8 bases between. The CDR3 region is CAWIGAGYTF. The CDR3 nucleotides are TGTGCCTGGATCGGGGCCGGCTACACCTTC.

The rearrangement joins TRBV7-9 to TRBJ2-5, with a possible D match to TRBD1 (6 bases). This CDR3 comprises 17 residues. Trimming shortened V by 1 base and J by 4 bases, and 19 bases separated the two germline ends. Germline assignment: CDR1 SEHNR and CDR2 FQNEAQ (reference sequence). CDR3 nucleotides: TGTGCCAGCAGCTTAGAGGCCCGACAGGTTCTTCCAGAGACCCAGTACTTC. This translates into CASSLEARQVLPETQYF.

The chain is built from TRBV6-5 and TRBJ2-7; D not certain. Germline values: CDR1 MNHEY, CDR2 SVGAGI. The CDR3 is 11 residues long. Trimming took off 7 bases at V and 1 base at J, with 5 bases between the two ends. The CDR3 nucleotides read TGTGCCAGCAAATCGTCCTACGAGCAGTACTTC. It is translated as CASKSSYEQYF.

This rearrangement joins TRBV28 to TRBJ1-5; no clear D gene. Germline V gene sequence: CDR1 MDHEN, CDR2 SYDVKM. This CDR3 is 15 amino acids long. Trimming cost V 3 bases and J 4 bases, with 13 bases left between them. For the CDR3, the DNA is TGTGCCAGCAGTTTGATGGGGAGAGTGAATCAGCCCCAGCATTTT. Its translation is CASSLMGRVNQPQHF.

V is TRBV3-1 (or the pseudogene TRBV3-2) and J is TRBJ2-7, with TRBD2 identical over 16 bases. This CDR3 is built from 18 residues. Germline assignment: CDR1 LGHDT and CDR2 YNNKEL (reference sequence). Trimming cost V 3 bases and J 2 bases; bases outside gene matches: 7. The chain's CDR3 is CASSHWGTSGRAPYEQYF. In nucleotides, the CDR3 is TGTGCCAGCAGCCACTGGGGGACTAGCGGGAGGGCCCCCTACGAGCAGTACTTC.

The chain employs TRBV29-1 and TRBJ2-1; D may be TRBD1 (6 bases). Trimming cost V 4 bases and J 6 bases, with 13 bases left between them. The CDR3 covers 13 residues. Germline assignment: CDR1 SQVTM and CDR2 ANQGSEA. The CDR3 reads CSVGTARGNEQFF. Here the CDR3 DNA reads TGCAGCGTTGGGACAGCTAGGGGCAATGAGCAGTTCTTC.

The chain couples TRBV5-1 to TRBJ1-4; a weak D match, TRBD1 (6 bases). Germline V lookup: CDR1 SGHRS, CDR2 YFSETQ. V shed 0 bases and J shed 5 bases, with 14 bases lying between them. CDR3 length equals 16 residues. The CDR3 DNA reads TGCGCCAGCAGCTTGGAAGGGGGTGGGGAAAATGAAAAACTGTTTTTT. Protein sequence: CASSLEGGGENEKLFF.

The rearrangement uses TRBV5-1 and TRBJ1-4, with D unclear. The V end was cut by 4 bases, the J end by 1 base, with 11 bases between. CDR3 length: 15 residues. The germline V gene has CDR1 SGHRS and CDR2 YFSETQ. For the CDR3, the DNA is TGCGCCAGCAGCCGTACGGAAGGAACTAATGAAAAACTGTTTTTT. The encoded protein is CASSRTEGTNEKLFF.